This TCR beta chain originates from a study of regulatory T cells in long-lasting Graves disease. Study summary: Newly diagnosed Graves' patients had under 3 months of antithyroid drugs.

The time point denotes: newly diagnosed GD, antithyroid drugs for less than 3 months. PBMC RNA served as the TCR library source. Libraries of TCR beta came from iRepertoire HTBI primers plus Arm-PCR of CDR3 regions. TCRdb reprocessed the multiplex PCR reads with MiXCR, giving one entry per CDR3 protein. The sample includes approximately 400,000 distinct CDR3 sequences, roughly 15% seen only once; the top ten take about 24%. The CDR3 loop spans 14 amino acids. Trimming took 8 bases from V and 0 from J, leaving 11 bases between them. The germline V gene has CDR1 SNHLY and CDR2 FYNNEI. This clonotype was detected ten times or more.

The sequenced sample was peripheral blood mononuclear cells (PBMCs), obtained at new diagnosis, from a patient treated with antithyroid drugs. This sequence originates from a female donor with Graves disease. The chain joins TRBV2 to TRBJ2-1; no clear D. The DNA of the CDR3 is TGTGCCAGCGTGGCTGCCCTCTCCTACAATGAGCAGTTCTTC. Translated: CASVAALSYNEQFF.